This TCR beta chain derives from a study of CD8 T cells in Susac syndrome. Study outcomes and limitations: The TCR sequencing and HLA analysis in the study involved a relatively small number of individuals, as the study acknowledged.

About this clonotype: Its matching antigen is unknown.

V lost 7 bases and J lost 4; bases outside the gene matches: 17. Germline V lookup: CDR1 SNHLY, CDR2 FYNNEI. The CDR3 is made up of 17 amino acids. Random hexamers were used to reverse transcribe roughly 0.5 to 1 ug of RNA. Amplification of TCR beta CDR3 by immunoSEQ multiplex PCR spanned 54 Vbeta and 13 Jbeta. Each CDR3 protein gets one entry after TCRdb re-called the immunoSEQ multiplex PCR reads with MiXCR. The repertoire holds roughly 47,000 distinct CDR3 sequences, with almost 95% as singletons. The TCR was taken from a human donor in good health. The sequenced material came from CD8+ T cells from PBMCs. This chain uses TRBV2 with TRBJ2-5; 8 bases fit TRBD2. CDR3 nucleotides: TGTGCCAGCACCCCCTGGGTCGGTAGCGGGAAGGGAGAGACCCAGTACTTC. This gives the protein CASTPWVGSGKGETQYF.